The sequence of this TCR beta chain was determined in a study of T cell clusters in autoimmune cytopenias. This clonotype is called medium-sized based on its frequency. Antigen specificity is unknown. The CDR3 has 16 residues. Germline CDR1 GTSNPN, CDR2 SVGIG (reference sequence). TRB amplification used approximately 250 ng of peripheral blood genomic DNA. Broader study findings: A dominant lymphoma-associated repertoire apparently masked the cluster-lack signature in secondary cytopenia versus chronic lymphocytic leukemia.

Multiplex touch-down PCR amplified TRB using TRB-A and TRB-B pools in one tube. TCRdb reprocessed the multiplex PCR reads, keeping one entry per CDR3 protein, no DNA. With about 5,000 distinct CDR3 sequences in the sample, the ten largest clones hold roughly 53%. These data also formed part of another study, on T cell repertoires in aging, cancer and after chemotherapy. That publication notes: Donors were grouped into six age bands spanning 30 or younger through 70 or older.

The receptor was isolated from a human donor in good health. The chain employs TRBV30 and TRBJ1-4; absent DNA, TCRdb's TRBD1 call cannot be checked. Material for sequencing was peripheral blood. CDR3 loop: CAWIASGDAFNEKLFF.